These 4 T cell receptor beta chains were sequenced from one sample in a study of blood T cells in healthy people across ages. Then a second PCR, running about 7 to 11 cycles, was carried out with a sample-barcoded 5' primer and a J-beta primer mix. TCRdb analysed the 5' RACE reads with MiXCR anew, one entry per CDR3 protein. The sample has about 1 million distinct CDR3 sequences, more than 35% seen once; the top ten hold about 20%. Source material: blood. The receptor source for this set is a woman in her sixties in good health.

The V gene is TRBV29-1, the J gene TRBJ2-3; a weak D match, TRBD1 (6 bases). V was clipped by 6 bases and J by 4 bases, with 11 bases between them. The CDR3 loop spans 12 amino acids. The V gene's germline CDR1 is SQVTM and CDR2 ANQGSEA. In DNA, the CDR3 is TGCAGCGTCGGCTCAGGGGCAGATACGCAGTATTTT. Residues: CSVGSGADTQYF.

The V call is TRBV2, the J call TRBJ1-2; D is unclear. Trimming removed 7 bases from V and 7 bases from J, with 13 bases in between. Germline V lookup: CDR1 SNHLY, CDR2 FYNNEI. CDR3 length: 12 amino acids. In nucleotides, the CDR3 is TGTGCCAGCAAGTTTTTAGGTGGTGGCTACACCTTC. This encodes CASKFLGGGYTF.

This chain joins TRBV10-3 and TRBJ2-7, with 11 nucleotides matching TRBD2. Germline V lookup: CDR1 ENHRY, CDR2 SYGVKD. Trimming removed 4 bases from V and 7 bases from J; junction bases left unmatched: 9. This CDR3 has 15 residues. The CDR3 region is CAISGGLAANNEQYF. The CDR3 bases are TGTGCCATCAGTGGGGGACTAGCGGCAAACAATGAGCAGTACTTC.

There are many counts of this clonotype. CDR3 residues: CASSPPDSPFGGEQYF. The CDR3, as DNA: TGTGCCAGCAGTCCCCCGGACAGCCCCTTTGGGGGCGAGCAGTACTTC. This chain connects TRBV12-3 or TRBV12-4 to TRBJ2-7; weak D call: TRBD1 (6 bases). This CDR3 comprises 16 residues. Trimming cost V 5 bases and J 6 bases, with 23 bases left between them.